This T cell receptor (beta chain) was captured in a study of human T cells and chemical hapten exposure. Findings of the study overall: Expanded TCRs created a significantly greater count of big CDR3 similarity clusters than controls did.

This clonotype was picked up many times. Antigen: not known. Via MiXCR, TCRdb re-called the RACE reads, giving one row per CDR3 protein. The sample records about 73,000 distinct CDR3 sequences, around 8.8% being singletons. Sample time point: patch test 2, 6 weeks after DPC sensitization. Documented treatment: therapeutic diphenylcyclopropenone sensitization with weekly scalp DPC. V lost 0 bases to trimming and J lost 12 bases, with 14 bases between them. The CDR3 length is 12 residues. CDR1 and CDR2 (germline): DFQATT, SNEGSKA (reference sequence). This specimen was whole blood, taken in connection with sensitization to the hapten diphenylcyclopropenone (DPC). The rearrangement joins TRBV20-1 to TRBJ1-1; D is undetermined. This receptor was obtained from a woman aged 45-60 years with alopecia areata. Some clones in this sample may be carry-over from other donors' samples. The CDR3 region is CSARDGILGTFF. In DNA, the CDR3 is TGCAGTGCTAGAGATGGGATCCTGGGAACTTTCTTT.